The 19 T cell receptor beta chains in this list originate from one sample, sequenced in a study of type 1 regulatory T cells. TCRdb reanalysed the reads using MiXCR and keeps one entry per CDR3 protein. This table holds some 5,800 distinct CDR3 sequences, under 35% found once. Their recognized antigens are unknown. The material sequenced was cultured T cells, either the whole culture or a sorted T cell fraction (not recorded which). Subset in this sample: Tr1-enriched cell product generated in vitro against host alloantigens. These receptors were obtained from a human donor in good health.

In this sample, this clonotype is medium-sized (0.01 to 0.1%). The V and J genes are TRBV3-1 and TRBJ2-5, with D tentatively TRBD1 or TRBD2 (5 bases each). V gave up 1 base and J gave up 5 bases, with 14 bases separating them. Per the germline V gene, CDR1 is LGHDT and CDR2 is YNNKEL (reference sequence). The CDR3 sequence is 15 residues long. In nucleotides, the CDR3 is TGTGCCAGCAGCCAAGGAGGGGTTGTGGTTGAGACCCAGTACTTC. It codes for CASSQGGVVVETQYF.

This clonotype is medium-sized (0.01 to 0.1%) in the sample. The chain is built from TRBV20-1 and TRBJ2-5; either TRBD1 or TRBD2 may fit D (5 bases each). V was cut by 5 bases and J by 5 bases, with 15 bases left in between. CDR3 length: 13 amino acids. Germline-derived CDR1 and CDR2 are DFQATT and SNEGSKA (reference sequence). CDR3 residues: CSAGTLARETQYF. CDR3 sequence (DNA): TGCAGTGCTGGGACGTTGGCTCGGGAGACCCAGTACTTC.

By frequency in the sample, this clonotype is medium-sized. The V gene is TRBV28, the J gene TRBJ2-1; D not resolved. V lost 6 bases and J 1 base, leaving 19 bases between the germline ends. Germline CDR1 MDHEN, CDR2 SYDVKM. This CDR3 contains 17 residues. The CDR3 loop reads CASRPHNLVVSYNEQFF. CDR3 bases: TGTGCCAGCAGGCCGCATAATTTAGTGGTATCCTACAATGAGCAGTTCTTC.

This clonotype is medium-sized within its sample. The chain employs TRBV20-1 and TRBJ2-1; 11 nucleotides agree with TRBD2. The germline V gene has CDR1 DFQATT and CDR2 SNEGSKA (reference sequence). J gave up 4 bases and V 0 bases, and 5 bases lay outside the gene matches. The CDR3 contains 16 residues. Here the CDR3 DNA reads TGCAGTGCTAGAGATCAACTAGCGGGAGAATACAATGAGCAGTTCTTC. Encoded protein: CSARDQLAGEYNEQFF.

Within the sample, this clonotype is medium-sized. This sequence joins TRBV9 and TRBJ2-7; D is uncertain. Germline CDR1 reads SGDLS; CDR2 reads YYNGEE. V lost 0 bases to trimming and J lost 3 bases, with 13 bases between them. The length of the CDR3 is 15 residues. CDR3 residues: CASSVGFAAGYEQYF. In DNA form, the CDR3 reads TGTGCCAGCAGCGTAGGTTTCGCGGCAGGCTACGAGCAGTACTTC.

This clonotype appeared many times. V is TRBV20-1 and J is TRBJ2-5; 11 bases line up with TRBD2. Germline V gene lookup returns CDR1 DFQATT and CDR2 SNEGSKA (reference sequence). The CDR3 runs 14 residues. Trimming at V came to 4 bases and at J to 3 bases, leaving 4 bases not matched to a gene. The CDR3 DNA reads as TGCAGTGCTATTCCACTAGCGGGAGAAGAGACCCAGTACTTC. Translated: CSAIPLAGEETQYF.

By its share, this clonotype is medium-sized. V gene TRBV10-3 combines with J gene TRBJ2-3; D is possibly TRBD1 or TRBD2 (6 bases each). The CDR3 totals 14 residues. Trimming pared 4 bases from V and 5 bases from J, leaving 13 bases between. Germline-derived CDR1 and CDR2 are ENHRY and SYGVKD. CDR3 sequence (DNA): TGTGCCATCAGTGGGGGGCGGGACCGAGATACGCAGTATTTT. Residues: CAISGGRDRDTQYF.

In its sample, this clonotype ranks as medium-sized. The V and J genes are TRBV7-6 and TRBJ1-4; no definite D call. The CDR3 runs to 13 residues. In germline, CDR1 is SGHVS, CDR2 FNYEAQ. V lost 5 bases and J lost 7, with 11 bases in between. For the CDR3, the DNA is TGTGCCAGCAGCCCTACCGTAGGTGAAAAACTGTTTTTT. Translated, it gives CASSPTVGEKLFF.

This clonotype counts as medium-sized. The chain's CDR3 is CASSDGQGYSPLHF. The DNA of the CDR3 is TGTGCCAGCAGTGACGGACAGGGTTATTCACCCCTCCACTTT. This sequence joins TRBV2 and TRBJ1-6, with TRBD1 identical over 8 bases. Losses at the gene ends were 3 bases for V and 8 bases for J; bases not matched to a gene: 3. Germline assignment: CDR1 SNHLY and CDR2 FYNNEI. The CDR3 consists of 14 residues.

The rearrangement joins TRBV24-1 to TRBJ2-1, with 9 nucleotides matching TRBD2. CDR3 length: 13 amino acids. Germline CDR1 and CDR2: KGHDR and SFDVKD. Losses at the gene ends were 8 bases for V and 6 bases for J; bases not matched to a gene: 4. The DNA for the CDR3 is TGTGCCACCACAAGAGCGGGAGGCAATGAGCAGTTCTTC. Translated, it gives CATTRAGGNEQFF.

The J gene is TRBJ2-2, the V gene TRBV5-1, with 8 bases lining up with TRBD2. V lost 1 base to trimming and J lost 4 bases; unmatched junction nucleotides: 6. Germline V gene sequence: CDR1 SGHRS, CDR2 YFSETQ. This CDR3 region has 16 residues. CDR3 in DNA: TGCGCCAGCAGCTTGCCCGGACTAGCCTCCACCGGGGAGCTGTTTTTT. Residues: CASSLPGLASTGELFF. Supplemented by reference TRBV5-1 and TRBJ2-2, the full variable domain reads KAGVTQTPRYLIKTRGQQVTLSCSPISGHRSVSWYQQTPGQGLQFLFEYFSETQRNKGNFPGRFSGRQFSNSRSEMNVSTLELGDSALYLCASSLPGLASTGELFFGEGSRLTVL.

The gene calls are TRBV20-1 and TRBJ2-7, with 7 bases identical to TRBD2. CDR1 and CDR2 from the germline V gene are DFQATT and SNEGSKA (reference sequence). This CDR3 contains 14 residues. V gave up 2 bases and J gave up 4 bases; unmatched junction bases: 8. The CDR3 bases are TGCAGTGCTAGAAACCGGGACTACCCATACGAGCAGTACTTC. Its translation: CSARNRDYPYEQYF.

This clonotype was recorded many times. The gene calls are TRBV19 and TRBJ2-1, with 7 bases aligning to TRBD2. CDR1 and CDR2 (germline): LNHDA, SQIVND (reference sequence). CDR3 size: 15 residues. V gave up 7 bases and J gave up 6 bases; unmatched junction bases: 12. The CDR3 bases are TGTGCCAGTAACCCCTTGGGGGAGGGAATCAATGAGCAGTTCTTC. Translating gives CASNPLGEGINEQFF. The whole variable domain, filled in from reference TRBV19 and TRBJ2-1, reads DGGITQSPKYLFRKEGQNVTLSCEQNLNHDAMYWYRQDPGQGLRLIYYSQIVNDFQKGDIAEGYSVSREKKESFPLTVTSAQKNPTAFYLCASNPLGEGINEQFFGPGTRLTVL.

Within the sample, this clonotype is medium-sized (0.01 to 0.1%). The chain is built from TRBV10-3 and TRBJ1-2; no reliable D call. V shed 0 bases and J shed 6 bases, with 8 bases lying between them. CDR3 length equals 13 residues. The germline V gene encodes CDR1 ENHRY and CDR2 SYGVKD. The CDR3 DNA is TGTGCCATCAGTGAGTCTGGAGCGAATGGCTACACCTTC. This translates into CAISESGANGYTF.

This clonotype rates as large. The chain couples TRBV24-1 to TRBJ2-1; 9 bases align to TRBD2. CDR1 is KGHDR and CDR2 is SFDVKD in the germline V gene. The CDR3 length is 15 residues. V shed 5 bases, J shed 4 bases, and the junction held 5 bases outside the gene matches. In nucleotides, the CDR3 is TGTGCCACCAGTGCCCCTAGCGGGGATTACAATGAGCAGTTCTTC. This codes for CATSAPSGDYNEQFF.

This clonotype is a singleton in its sample. The V and J genes are TRBV28 and TRBJ1-5; TRBD1 is a possible D gene (5 bases). CDR1 and CDR2 from the germline V gene are MDHEN and SYDVKM. The CDR3 is made up of 16 amino acids. Trimming removed 5 bases at V and 2 bases at J, with 16 bases between. The DNA for the CDR3 is TGTGCCAGCAGTACCCCGTGGGACGGGGGCAATCAGCCCCAGCATTTT. Protein product: CASSTPWDGGNQPQHF.

This clonotype has just one count. J is TRBJ1-3 and V is TRBV3-1; D gene uncertain. Germline V gene lookup returns CDR1 LGHDT and CDR2 YNNKEL (reference sequence). The V end was cut by 6 bases, the J end by 0 bases, with 9 bases between. The CDR3 loop spans 14 amino acids. The CDR3 sequence: CASRSRSSGNTIYF. The CDR3 DNA reads TGTGCCAGCAGGTCGAGGAGCTCTGGAAACACCATATATTTT.

This clonotype is medium-sized in the sample. This sequence joins TRBV5-1 and TRBJ2-2; either TRBD1 or TRBD2 may supply D (5 bases each). Germline assignment: CDR1 SGHRS and CDR2 YFSETQ. The CDR3 consists of 16 residues. V was clipped by 2 bases and J by 4 bases, with 15 bases between them. The CDR3 protein is CASSFSGDPSTGELFF. The CDR3 region has the DNA TGCGCCAGCAGCTTTTCCGGGGACCCCAGCACCGGGGAGCTGTTTTTT.

This clonotype is labeled as large (0.1 to 1%). The J gene is TRBJ2-1, the V gene TRBV12-3 or TRBV12-4, with D possibly TRBD2 on 5 matching bases. The CDR3 runs 12 residues. V lost 6 bases and J lost 9, with 12 bases in between. The DNA for the CDR3 is TGTGCCAGCAGATGGCTAGCAGTTGAGCAGTTCTTC. Translating it yields CASRWLAVEQFF.